A single T cell receptor beta chain is shown here with its context. The data derive from a study of blood T cell repertoires in COVID-19. Across the whole study: Sample material is recorded as cDNA or gDNA derived from T cells, B-cell-depleted T cells, or PBMCs.

Under the authors' procedure: The assay estimated nucleated cells by amplifying reference gene primers. Method: immunoSEQ multiplex PCR; TCRdb's copy keeps in-frame clones and lacks some. The V and J calls and the clone size are those of that table, but D and trimming were determined from the DNA. In the table there are fewer than 200,000 clones, around 82% of which are singletons. Sequences were obtained from PBMCs or T cells enriched from blood (not recorded which). The TCR originated in a woman aged 55-75 years with acute COVID-19.

CDR3 bases: TGCGCCAGCAGCCATTGGGGGGGCCATGAAAAACTGTTTTTT. This encodes CASSHWGGHEKLFF. This chain connects TRBV4-1 to TRBJ1-4, with D possibly being TRBD1 (6 bases). This CDR3 contains 14 residues. V dropped 3 bases and J dropped 6 bases, with 11 bases sitting between them. The germline CDR1 and CDR2 sequences are MGHRA and YSYEKL.